One TCR beta chain is described in this entry. The data derive from a study of CD8+CD57+ T cells in acquired aplastic anemia. Both TCR beta VDJ combination and CDR3 sequence profiling were carried out. Genomic DNA was the template for this profiling. TCRdb recomputed calls from the reads with MiXCR, one row per CDR3 protein. In the table there are around 50,000 distinct CDR3 sequences, approximately 50% of which are singletons. Patients who underwent sequencing had shown CD8+CD57+ cell expansion by flow cytometry. Material: sorted CD4+, CD8+, or CD8+CD57+ T cells (not recorded which) from PBMCs. This clonotype was obtained from a human donor with aplastic anemia.

The CDR3 nucleotides read TGTGCCACCACCCGAAATGGGACAGGGGGCCTAAACACCGGGGAGCTGTTTTTT. This sequence encodes CATTRNGTGGLNTGELFF. This chain links TRBV24-1 with TRBJ2-2, with 12 bases identical to TRBD1. Germline CDR1 is KGHDR and CDR2 is SFDVKD. The V segment lost 8 bases and the J segment 2 bases; nucleotides outside the gene matches: 11. This CDR3 is built from 18 residues.